Below, 32 T cell receptor beta chains from the same sample are listed, as sequenced in a study of post-analysis software for immune sequencing data. Whole-study findings and limits: Patients used roughly five TRBV segments, including TRBV5-6, TRBV5-1 and TRBV20-1, more often than controls.

These receptors have no known antigen. Libraries were made from TCR beta cDNA, and they carried unique molecular identifiers. TCRdb recomputed calls from the PCR reads with MiXCR, one row per CDR3 protein. The table shows about 560,000 distinct CDR3 sequences, with about 40% occurring only once. The specimen sequenced was blood. These TCRs come from a girl aged 10-17 years with multiple sclerosis.

The rearrangement uses TRBV7-8 and TRBJ2-2, with 12 nucleotides matching TRBD1. V trimming: 5 bases; J trimming: 7 bases; junction bases outside the gene matches: 8. CDR3 length: 16 residues. Per germline, CDR1 SGHVS and CDR2 FQNEAQ. The DNA of the CDR3 is TGTGCCAGCAGCCCCCGGGACAGGGGGCTACTCGGGGAGCTGTTTTTT. It codes for CASSPRDRGLLGELFF.

This clonotype was picked up a small number of times. The chain uses TRBV4-1 and TRBJ2-1, with a tentative D call TRBD2 (5 bases). Germline values: CDR1 MGHRA, CDR2 YSYEKL. The germline V and J ends were trimmed by 0 bases and 0 bases, with 6 bases remaining between them. The CDR3 is 15 amino acids. CDR3 region: CASSQDRGSYNEQFF. CDR3 in DNA: TGCGCCAGCAGCCAAGATCGGGGCTCCTACAATGAGCAGTTCTTC.

The chain is built from TRBV7-2 and TRBJ2-1, with D possibly being TRBD2 (6 bases). Germline V gene sequence: CDR1 SGHTA, CDR2 FQGNSA. The CDR3 consists of 13 residues. Trimming took 1 base from V and 8 from J, leaving 9 bases between them. The CDR3 here is CASSLGVADEQFF. The CDR3 DNA reads as TGTGCCAGCAGCTTAGGGGTAGCGGATGAGCAGTTCTTC.

This clonotype was detected a few times. J is TRBJ1-2 and V is TRBV5-5, with TRBD1 matching 11 bases. V dropped 1 base and J dropped 7; count of bases not matched to a gene: 9. Germline CDR1 reads SGHKS; CDR2 reads YYEKEE (reference sequence). This CDR3 has 16 residues. The CDR3 sequence: CASSLSFGTGGSGYTF. The CDR3 DNA is TGTGCCAGCAGCTTGTCGTTTGGGACAGGGGGTTCTGGCTACACCTTC.

Remarks on this clonotype: In this CDR3 the conserved last residue, phenylalanine or tryptophan, is missing, so a read error is likely. This sequence joins TRBV5-1 and TRBJ2-5; TRBD1 matches 8 bases. Germline V gene data show CDR1 as SGHRS and CDR2 as YFSETQ. J gave up 5 bases and V 3 bases, and 3 bases lay outside the gene matches. This CDR3 has 13 amino acids. The CDR3 coding sequence is TGCGCCAGCAGCTCGACAGGGGAGGAGACCCAGTACTGC. This encodes CASSSTGEETQYC.

V gene TRBV5-1 combines with J gene TRBJ2-5; 8 bases map to TRBD1. The J call is in doubt because the DNA end fits TRBJ2-7 better. The CDR3 loop spans 14 amino acids. Germline V gene data show CDR1 as SGHRS and CDR2 as YFSETQ. This CDR3 reads CASSLELTGVEQYF. The CDR3, as DNA: TGCGCCAGCAGCTTGGAACTGACAGGGGTCGAGCAGTACTTC.

This clonotype was counted a few times. This rearrangement joins TRBV12-3 or TRBV12-4 to TRBJ1-5; 8 nucleotides agree with TRBD1. The trim removed 5 bases at V and 2 bases at J, leaving 2 bases unmatched. CDR3 length: 14 amino acids. The CDR3 reads CASSVTGGNQPQHF. The CDR3 DNA follows: TGTGCCAGCAGTGTGACAGGGGGCAATCAGCCCCAGCATTTT.

The table lists this clonotype with a few counts. The CDR3 region has the DNA TGTGCCAGCAGTACCAGACTAGCGGGAGGGTACGAGCAGTACTTC. Its protein is CASSTRLAGGYEQYF. The chain carries TRBV12-3 or TRBV12-4 and TRBJ2-5; the match to TRBD2 covers 14 bases. The end of the DNA is better explained by TRBJ2-7, so the J call may be wrong. This CDR3 is 15 amino acids long.

In DNA form, the CDR3 reads TGCGCCAGCAGCCCGGGACAATCTTCAGAGACCCAGTACTTC. Translated, it gives CASSPGQSSETQYF. This sequence joins TRBV5-1 and TRBJ2-5, with a weak D call TRBD1 (6 bases). Germline CDR1 SGHRS, CDR2 YFSETQ. Trimming removed 4 bases at V and 4 bases at J, with 14 bases between. The CDR3 runs to 14 residues. The full variable domain, rest sourced from reference TRBV5-1 and TRBJ2-5, is KAGVTQTPRYLIKTRGQQVTLSCSPISGHRSVSWYQQTPGQGLQFLFEYFSETQRNKGNFPGRFSGRQFSNSRSEMNVSTLELGDSALYLCASSPGQSSETQYFGPGTRLLVL.

The rearrangement uses TRBV12-3 or TRBV12-4 and TRBJ2-1; D is possibly TRBD1 (6 bases). Deletions cut 7 bases from V and 7 bases from J, with 17 bases between. The CDR3 length is 14 residues. The CDR3 sequence is CASIDTGSPNEQFF. The CDR3 DNA reads TGTGCCAGCATCGATACAGGGAGCCCTAATGAGCAGTTCTTC.

V usage is TRBV12-3 or TRBV12-4 and J usage is TRBJ1-2; D may be TRBD1 (5 bases). The V end lost 10 bases, the J end lost 2 bases, and 20 bases lay between the germline ends. The CDR3 has 15 residues. The CDR3 here is CATQGLGGENYGYTF. DNA for the CDR3: TGTGCCACCCAGGGACTCGGGGGTGAGAACTATGGCTACACCTTC.

This clonotype was seen a handful of times. The J gene is TRBJ2-1, the V gene TRBV7-9; no firm D call. The CDR3 length is 12 residues. V was pared by 1 base and J by 6 bases, with 4 bases between. The V gene's germline CDR1 is SEHNR and CDR2 FQNEAQ (reference sequence). CDR3 residues: CASSLVPNEQFF. The CDR3 DNA reads TGTGCCAGCAGCTTAGTCCCCAATGAGCAGTTCTTC.

This clonotype has just a few counts. This chain uses TRBV20-1 with TRBJ2-3; D not resolved. CDR3 size: 14 residues. Trimming stripped 0 bases from V and 2 bases from J, with 9 bases between. CDR1 is DFQATT and CDR2 is SNEGSKA in the germline V gene (reference sequence). CDR3 residues: CSAREVRNTDTQYF. CDR3 in DNA: TGCAGTGCTAGAGAGGTGAGGAACACAGATACGCAGTATTTT.

The rearrangement uses TRBV5-4 and TRBJ2-1; possibly TRBD1 for D (5 bases). V lost 0 bases to trimming and J lost 6 bases, with 22 bases between them. The CDR3 runs 18 residues. Germline CDR1 and CDR2: SGHNT and YYREEE (reference sequence). CDR3 sequence reads: CASSLADQGWVGTNEQFF. In DNA form, the CDR3 reads TGTGCCAGCAGCTTGGCCGACCAGGGCTGGGTTGGCACCAATGAGCAGTTCTTC.

The rearrangement joins TRBV12-3 or TRBV12-4 to TRBJ1-1; TRBD1 matches at 7 bases. The CDR3 has 14 amino acids. V was pared by 5 bases and J by 5 bases, with 8 bases of the junction left unmatched. The CDR3: CASSADRAWTEAFF. CDR3 coding DNA: TGTGCCAGCAGTGCCGACAGGGCTTGGACTGAAGCTTTCTTT.

The rearrangement joins TRBV29-1 to TRBJ1-1; tentative D call: TRBD1 (6 bases). Germline V gene lookup returns CDR1 SQVTM and CDR2 ANQGSEA. V dropped 6 bases and J dropped 6 bases, with 14 bases sitting between them. The CDR3 contains 12 residues. The CDR3 DNA is TGCAGCGTGCAAAGGGGGTTCTCTGAAGCTTTCTTT. This sequence encodes CSVQRGFSEAFF. The full variable domain, its missing parts supplied by reference TRBV29-1 and TRBJ1-1, is SAVISQKPSRDICQRGTSLTIQCQVDSQVTMMFWYRQQPGQSLTLIATANQGSEATYESGFVIDKFPISRPNLTFSTLTVSNMSPEDSSIYLCSVQRGFSEAFFGQGTRLTVV.

This chain connects TRBV5-1 to TRBJ1-1, with 10 bases aligning to TRBD1. The trim removed 1 base at V and 5 bases at J, leaving 5 bases unmatched. CDR1 is SGHRS, CDR2 YFSETQ, per germline. This CDR3 contains 15 residues. The CDR3 protein is CASSLRGQGLTEAFF. As DNA, the CDR3 is TGCGCCAGCAGCTTGAGGGGACAGGGGCTTACTGAAGCTTTCTTT. The complete variable domain, with remaining parts taken from reference TRBV5-1 and TRBJ1-1, reads KAGVTQTPRYLIKTRGQQVTLSCSPISGHRSVSWYQQTPGQGLQFLFEYFSETQRNKGNFPGRFSGRQFSNSRSEMNVSTLELGDSALYLCASSLRGQGLTEAFFGQGTRLTVV.

This sequence joins TRBV11-2 and TRBJ2-5; TRBD2 might be the D (6 bases). This CDR3 has 16 amino acids. With 7 bases removed from V and 11 bases from J, the gap between germline ends came to 29 bases. In germline, CDR1 is SGHAT, CDR2 FQNNGV. CDR3 sequence: CASTRSGTGVLSEQYF. CDR3 nucleotides: TGTGCCAGCACCCGGAGTGGGACGGGGGTTCTCTCTGAGCAGTACTTC.

CDR3 amino acids: CASSLGSAGLETDTQYF. The CDR3 DNA reads as TGCGCCAGCAGCTTGGGCTCAGCGGGATTGGAAACAGATACGCAGTATTTT. This rearrangement joins TRBV5-1 to TRBJ2-3; 7 bases are shared with TRBD2. This CDR3 is built from 17 residues. V was clipped by 0 bases and J by 3 bases; unmatched bases: 10. The germline V gene encodes CDR1 SGHRS and CDR2 YFSETQ.

This clonotype was picked up a small number of times. The J gene is TRBJ2-5, the V gene TRBV7-9; TRBD1 agrees at 11 bases. The CDR3 spans 14 residues. V dropped 5 bases and J dropped 11; count of bases not matched to a gene: 10. The germline V gene encodes CDR1 SEHNR and CDR2 FQNEAQ (reference sequence). CDR3 region: CASSRTGGLGEQYF. The CDR3 DNA is TGTGCCAGCAGCCGGACAGGGGGCCTCGGTGAGCAGTACTTC.

The chain links TRBV7-9 to TRBJ2-1; no firm D call. In germline, CDR1 is SEHNR, CDR2 FQNEAQ (reference sequence). V was trimmed by 2 bases and J by 1 base, leaving 12 bases between them. This CDR3 is 16 amino acids long. CDR3 residues: CASSLIWSESYNEQFF. CDR3 nucleotide sequence: TGTGCCAGCAGCTTAATATGGTCGGAATCCTACAATGAGCAGTTCTTC.

The chain has TRBV27 and TRBJ1-2, with TRBD1 as a possible D gene (6 bases). The CDR3 runs to 14 residues. Germline CDR1 MNHEY, CDR2 SMNVEV (reference sequence). Trimming removed 5 bases from V and 7 bases from J, with 17 bases in between. This CDR3 is CASSLIMGARGYTF. CDR3 in DNA: TGTGCCAGCAGTCTGATCATGGGGGCGCGTGGCTACACCTTC.

V is TRBV15 and J is TRBJ2-5, with TRBD1 as a possible D gene (6 bases). Germline V gene data show CDR1 as LNHNV and CDR2 as YYDKDF (reference sequence). V was clipped by 5 bases and J by 1 base, with 14 bases between them. The CDR3 covers 15 residues. CDR3 in DNA: TGTGCCACCAGCGGGGTCGGGACAAGCCAAGAGACCCAGTACTTC. Protein sequence: CATSGVGTSQETQYF.

The chain employs TRBV5-1 and TRBJ1-2, with unresolved D. The CDR3 runs 11 residues. Germline values: CDR1 SGHRS, CDR2 YFSETQ. V was cut by 0 bases and J by 13 bases, with 10 bases left in between. For the CDR3, the DNA is TGCGCCAGCAGCTTGGAAACCGACCGCACCTTC. Its protein product is CASSLETDRTF.

V gene TRBV5-1 combines with J gene TRBJ2-7; the D gene is possibly TRBD2 (6 bases). V was shortened by 3 bases and J by 3 bases, with 16 bases between the two germline ends. The length of the CDR3 is 15 residues. Germline loops: CDR1 SGHRS, CDR2 YFSETQ. DNA of the CDR3: TGCGCCAGCAGCTGGGACTCACCCGGAGGCTACGAGCAGTACTTC. It is translated as CASSWDSPGGYEQYF.

This clonotype was picked up a small number of times. The chain links TRBV4-2 to TRBJ2-6; unclear D gene. Germline assignment: CDR1 LGHNA and CDR2 YNFKEQ. The CDR3 spans 15 residues. The V and J ends lost 1 base and 0 bases respectively, with 4 bases between them. The CDR3, as DNA: TGTGCCAGCAGCCAAGCCAGCTCTGGGGCCAACGTCCTGACTTTC. It encodes CASSQASSGANVLTF.

The rearrangement links TRBV28 to TRBJ1-2; 9 bases map to TRBD1. Germline V CDR1 and CDR2: MDHEN, SYDVKM. V lost 3 bases, J lost 4 bases, and 6 bases stayed unmatched. This CDR3 has 15 residues. The CDR3 spells CASSFEDRGGYGYTF. The CDR3 region has the DNA TGTGCCAGCAGTTTCGAGGACAGGGGTGGCTATGGCTACACCTTC.

This chain uses TRBV5-5 with TRBJ1-2; 9 nucleotides line up with TRBD1. From germline, CDR1 is SGHKS and CDR2 YYEKEE (reference sequence). The J segment lost 0 bases and the V segment lost 4 bases, leaving 10 bases of the junction unmatched. The CDR3 is 17 residues long. This CDR3 reads CASSRGTGPLTNYGYTF. The CDR3 region has the DNA TGTGCCAGCAGCCGTGGGACAGGGCCCCTTACTAACTATGGCTACACCTTC.

The chain joins TRBV5-5 to TRBJ1-5; 7 bases agree with TRBD1. The J segment lost 4 bases and the V segment lost 2 bases, leaving 9 bases of the junction unmatched. This CDR3 region has 16 residues. In germline, CDR1 is SGHKS, CDR2 YYEKEE (reference sequence). The CDR3 coding sequence is TGTGCCAGCAGCTTTACCGTGGGACAGACGAATCAGCCCCAGCATTTT. As protein: CASSFTVGQTNQPQHF.

V is TRBV20-1 and J is TRBJ2-7, with 8 bases matching TRBD1. This CDR3 contains 13 residues. Per the germline V gene, CDR1 is DFQATT and CDR2 is SNEGSKA (reference sequence). Trimming cost V 3 bases and J 4 bases; bases outside gene matches: 5. Here the CDR3 reads CSASAGGRYEQYF. CDR3 in DNA: TGCAGTGCTAGTGCAGGGGGCAGGTACGAGCAGTACTTC.

The V gene is TRBV7-8, the J gene TRBJ2-3; TRBD1 matches at 8 bases. The CDR3 is 14 amino acids. J was trimmed by 6 bases and V by 5 bases; bases with no gene match: 7. The germline gives CDR1 SGHVS, CDR2 FQNEAQ. Here the CDR3 reads CASSLTGVRDTQYF. The CDR3 nucleotides read TGTGCCAGCAGCCTGACAGGGGTGAGGGATACGCAGTATTTT.

There are a few counts of this clonotype. V usage is TRBV29-1 and J usage is TRBJ2-3, with 7 bases aligning to TRBD1. The V segment lost 7 bases and the J segment 4 bases; nucleotides outside the gene matches: 5. The CDR3 contains 12 residues. Germline V gene lookup returns CDR1 SQVTM and CDR2 ANQGSEA. Here the CDR3 reads CSGGTAADTQYF. As DNA, the CDR3 is TGCAGCGGGGGGACAGCGGCAGATACGCAGTATTTT.